A selection of T cell receptor beta chains follows, all from one sample in a study of control samples from healthy donors and cancer patients. Produced via immunoSEQ multiplex PCR; TCRdb's table is partial and in-frame only. Among more than 95,000 clones, 80% to 90% were seen once, and the ten largest hold 0.95% to 1.3%. Sequencing input: PBMCs. The receptors originated from a woman aged 50 to 65 with colorectal cancer. Each CDR3 is given with its conserved first and last residue. Each record gives: V gene, CDR3 protein.

v_call: TRBV5-1
cdr3_aa: CASSSGTGGFETQYF

v_call: TRBV5-1
cdr3_aa: CASSVDRATNEKLFF

v_call: TRBV28
cdr3_aa: CASRRRNQPQHF

v_call: TRBV7-6
cdr3_aa: CASSSIGPRGDYGYTF

v_call: TRBV6-5
cdr3_aa: CASSYLQSGNSPLHF

v_call: TRBV7-2
cdr3_aa: CASSFMGQGPDEQFF

v_call: TRBV5-5
cdr3_aa: CASSPTDRIRTQYF

v_call: TRBV10-1
cdr3_aa: CASSDRRDREQYF

v_call: TRBV9
cdr3_aa: CASSPGGFTEAFF

v_call: TRBV10-3
cdr3_aa: CAIRGTENQPQHF

v_call: TRBV6-6
cdr3_aa: CASSYNSLNTEAFF

v_call: TRBV7-9
cdr3_aa: CASSYAPGQPANTGELFF

v_call: TRBV5-4
cdr3_aa: CASSRGGGRGAVYEQYF

v_call: TRBV24-1
cdr3_aa: CAIGDRVGDEQFF

v_call: TRBV11-2
cdr3_aa: CASSSGELSYNEQFF

v_call: TRBV5-4
cdr3_aa: CASSLVQGQETQYF

v_call: TRBV10-2
cdr3_aa: CASRQGRGTNYGYTF

v_call: TRBV6-5
cdr3_aa: CATRLAGSTDTQYF

v_call: TRBV7-8
cdr3_aa: CASSPQVDNGYTF

v_call: TRBV2
cdr3_aa: CASSPGQGDYEQYF

v_call: TRBV6-5
cdr3_aa: CAITLEPYEQYF

v_call: TRBV5-4
cdr3_aa: CASSSRSGRTEAFF

v_call: TRBV30
cdr3_aa: CAWIQENTEAFF

v_call: TRBV19
cdr3_aa: CASSNQGLAKNIQYF

v_call: TRBV15
cdr3_aa: CATSTGQGRTEAFF

v_call: TRBV5-1
cdr3_aa: CASSLVVPGPGSYNEQFF

v_call: TRBV5-1
cdr3_aa: CASSLRQAGTEAFF

v_call: TRBV15
cdr3_aa: CATSRDLQKRNLSTEAFF

v_call: TRBV5-4
cdr3_aa: CASGGLNTGELFF

v_call: TRBV11-2
cdr3_aa: CASSPSVRLSEKLFF

v_call: TRBV2
cdr3_aa: CASIAAGNYGYTF

v_call: TRBV19
cdr3_aa: CASSIRKGAGGSEKLFF

v_call: TRBV2
cdr3_aa: CASSEAAQDRGLLGPEAFF

v_call: TRBV11-2
cdr3_aa: CASRGAAYEQYF

v_call: TRBV28
cdr3_aa: CASSLSAYEQYF

v_call: TRBV20-1
cdr3_aa: CSATDRYGYTF

v_call: TRBV9
cdr3_aa: CASSVGRNTGELFF